The present T cell receptor (beta chain) was sequenced within a study of blood T cell repertoires in COVID-19 (dated by TCRdb to 2019 to 2021). Regarding the study in general: Collaborator samples came from the United States, Italy and Spain and covered acute and convalescent phases of COVID-19. The prospective study material was composed of cDNA or gDNA derived from T cells, B-cell-depleted T cells, or PBMCs. The dataset comprised deeply sampled blood TCRbeta repertoires from subjects exposed to, actively infected with, or recovered from COVID-19. Sample metadata almost always included a de-identified subject ID, COVID-19 status, age in years and sex. The repertoires were released in a freely available public database meant as a resource for research on the immune response to SARS-CoV-2. The samples were drawn from two sources: the first 160 participants of the ongoing ImmuneRACE study, and 1,000 to 1,500 subjects contributed by 6 global collaborators. HLA class I and class II types, where available, came from metadata supplied by the sample provider rather than from assay-based typing. Overall study outcomes, separate from this receptor: The quantity of clinical and demographic metadata differed by source and by participant and was supplied without curation.

CDR1 and CDR2, per the germline V gene, are MGHRA and YSYEKL. Trimming removed 3 bases from V and 3 bases from J, leaving 8 bases between the germline ends. From its cysteine to its phenylalanine, the CDR3 spans 14 amino acids. Just CDR3 DNA is preserved here, 42 bases in frame from base 1. About this clone itself: It has no known antigen specificity. One base away there is no much larger clone; base qualities are not given.

In the prospective study, participants were about 18 to 100 years old, resided in 24 geographic areas of the United States, and were enrolled through a virtual design. In the prospective study, cohorts were assigned on the basis of participant-reported clinical history obtained from a screening survey and a study questionnaire. A participant counted as exposed if, within 2 weeks of entering the study, that participant had been in contact with someone who had a PCR-confirmed or clinician-diagnosed COVID-19 case. In the prospective study, whole blood, serum and a nasopharyngeal or oropharyngeal swab were collected from each participant by mobile phlebotomists. Over a roughly 2-month period, participants in the prospective study had the option of providing additional blood draws and questionnaires. Prospective study blood samples were shipped either frozen or at room temperature before DNA extraction.

TCRbeta CDR3 regions were amplified from genomic DNA using the immunoSEQ Assay, a bias-controlled multiplex PCR. Under the source paper's analysis protocol: Nucleated cell counts per sample were estimated from amplification of reference gene primers within the assay. To quantify the absolute abundance of each unique TCRbeta CDR3 rearrangement, sequence reads were collapsed and filtered. For each sample, productive Simpson clonality was calculated as the square root of Simpson's diversity index over productive rearrangements. TCRdb stores this immuneACCESS table with in-frame sequences only. Part of the clones is absent; in the studies checked, under half of the shortfall reflects unresolved V genes, and no reason is known for the rest. V, J and clone size reflect that table, while D and trimming were determined from the DNA. The sample table lists 250,000 or so clones, 80% to 90% of them with a count of one. The ten top clones hold 2.5% to 3.5% of the sample.

The rearrangement combines TRBV4-1 with TRBJ2-2, with TRBD1 perhaps the D gene, on 5 matching bases. The source of this sequence is a woman aged 40 to 50 who had been exposed to COVID-19. Sample: PBMCs or T cells enriched from blood (not recorded which). This receptor has the CDR3 CASSHVGDTGELFF. The DNA sequence follows: TGCGCCAGCAGCCATGTAGGGGACACCGGGGAGCTGTTTTTT.